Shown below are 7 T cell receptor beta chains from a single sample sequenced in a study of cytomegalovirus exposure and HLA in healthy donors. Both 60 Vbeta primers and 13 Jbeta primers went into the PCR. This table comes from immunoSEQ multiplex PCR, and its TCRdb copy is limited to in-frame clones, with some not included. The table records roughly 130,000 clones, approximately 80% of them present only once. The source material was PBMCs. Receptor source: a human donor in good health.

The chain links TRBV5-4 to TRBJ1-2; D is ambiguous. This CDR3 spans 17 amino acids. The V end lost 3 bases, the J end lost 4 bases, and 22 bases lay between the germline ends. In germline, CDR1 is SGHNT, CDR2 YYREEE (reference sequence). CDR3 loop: CASSSSGGLVDVYGYTF. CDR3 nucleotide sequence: TGTGCCAGCAGCTCATCGGGCGGGTTGGTGGACGTCTATGGCTACACCTTC.

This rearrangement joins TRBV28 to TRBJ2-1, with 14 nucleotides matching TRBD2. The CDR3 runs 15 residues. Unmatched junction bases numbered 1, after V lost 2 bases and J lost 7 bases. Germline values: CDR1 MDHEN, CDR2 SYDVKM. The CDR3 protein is CASSLRLAGGNEQFF. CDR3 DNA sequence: TGTGCCAGCAGTTTACGACTAGCGGGGGGGAATGAGCAGTTCTTC. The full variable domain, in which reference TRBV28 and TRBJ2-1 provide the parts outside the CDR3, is DVKVTQSSRYLVKRTGEKVFLECVQDMDHENMFWYRQDPGLGLRLIYFSYDVKMKEKGDIPEGYSVSREKKERFSLILESASTNQTSMYLCASSLRLAGGNEQFFGPGTRLTVL.

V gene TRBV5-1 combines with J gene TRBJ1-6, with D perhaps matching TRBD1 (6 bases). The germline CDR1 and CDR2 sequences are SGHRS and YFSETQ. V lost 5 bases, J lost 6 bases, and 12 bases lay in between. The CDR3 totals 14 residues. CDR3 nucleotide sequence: TGCGCCAGCAGTTTGACAGGCCTTAATTCACCCCTCCACTTT. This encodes CASSLTGLNSPLHF.

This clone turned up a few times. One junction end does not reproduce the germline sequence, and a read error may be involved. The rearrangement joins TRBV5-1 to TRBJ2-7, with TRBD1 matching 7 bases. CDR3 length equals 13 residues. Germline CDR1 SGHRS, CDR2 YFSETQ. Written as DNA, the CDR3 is TGCGCCAGCAGCTTCAACTCAGACAGGGAACAGGACTTC. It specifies CASSFNSDREQDF.

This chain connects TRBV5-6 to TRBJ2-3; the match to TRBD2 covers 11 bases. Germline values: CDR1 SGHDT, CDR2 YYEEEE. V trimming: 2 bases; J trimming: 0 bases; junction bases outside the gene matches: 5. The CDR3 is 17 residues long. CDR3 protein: CASSLDLAGGSTDTQYF. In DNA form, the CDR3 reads TGTGCCAGCAGCTTAGACCTAGCGGGGGGCAGCACAGATACGCAGTATTTT.

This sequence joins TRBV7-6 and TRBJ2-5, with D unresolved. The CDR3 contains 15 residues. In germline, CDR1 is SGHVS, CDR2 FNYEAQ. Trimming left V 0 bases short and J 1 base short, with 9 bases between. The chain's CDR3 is CASSLAAIAQETQYF. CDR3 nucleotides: TGTGCCAGCAGCTTAGCTGCCATAGCCCAAGAGACCCAGTACTTC.

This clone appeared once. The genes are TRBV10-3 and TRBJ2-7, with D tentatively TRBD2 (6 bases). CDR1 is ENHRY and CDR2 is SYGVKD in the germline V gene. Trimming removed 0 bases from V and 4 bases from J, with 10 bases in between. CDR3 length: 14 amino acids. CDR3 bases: TGTGCCATCAGTGAGTCGGGACTCCCTTACGAGCAGTACTTC. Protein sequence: CAISESGLPYEQYF.